The sample holds many counts of the clone carrying this TCR beta chain. This entry comes from a study of blood T cell repertoires in COVID-19. Study-wide context: Acute-phase and convalescent COVID-19 samples originated in the United States, Italy and Spain.

Measured with immunoSEQ multiplex PCR; TCRdb has only the in-frame clones, and not every one. This sample has roughly 250,000 clones, with over 70% found just once. CDR3 length: 14 residues. Trimming cost V 6 bases and J 5 bases, with 13 bases left between them. Germline V CDR1 and CDR2: MNHNY, SVGAGI (reference sequence). This sequence joins TRBV6-6 and TRBJ1-4; D unresolved. Sequencing used peripheral blood. This TCR derives from a woman older than 75 with acute or convalescent COVID-19. CDR3 nucleotide sequence: TGTGCCAGCAGACCCCTGATGGAGAATGAAAAACTGTTTTTT. Protein: CASRPLMENEKLFF.